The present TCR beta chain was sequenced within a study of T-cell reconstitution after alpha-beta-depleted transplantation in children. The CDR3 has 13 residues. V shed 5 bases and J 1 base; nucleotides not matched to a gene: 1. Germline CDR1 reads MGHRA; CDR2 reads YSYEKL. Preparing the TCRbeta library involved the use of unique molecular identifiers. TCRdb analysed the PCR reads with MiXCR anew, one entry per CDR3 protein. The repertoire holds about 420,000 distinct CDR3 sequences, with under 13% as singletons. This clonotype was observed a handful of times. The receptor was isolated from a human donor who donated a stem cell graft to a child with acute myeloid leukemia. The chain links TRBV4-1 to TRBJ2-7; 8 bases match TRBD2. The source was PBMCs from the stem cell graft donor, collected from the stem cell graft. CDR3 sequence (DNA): TGCGCCAGCAGCGCGGGGGGTTCCTACGAGCAGTACTTC. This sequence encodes CASSAGGSYEQYF.